The rows below give T cell receptor beta chains drawn from one sample of a study of cytotoxic CD8 clonotypes in ibrutinib-treated CLL. The assay was immunoSEQ multiplex PCR, and TCRdb's table has in-frame clones only and misses some. Here the sample spans about 160,000 clones, roughly 77% being singletons. The sample here was PBMCs, taken after 12 months of ibrutinib treatment. The receptors shown here come from a human donor with chronic lymphocytic leukemia. Both conserved end residues are part of each CDR3. D genes are given only for firm matches. Clone size appears in some rows only: once, few, many, or a class for an expanded clone.

>TRBV11-2|.|.|TRBJ2-7
TGTGCCAGCAGCTTAGGAGGGGGTCCGGACGAGCAGTACTTC
CASSLGGGPDEQYF
>TRBV5-1|.|.|TRBJ1-1
TGCGCCAGCAGCTTGTCGGGGCTAAGCAGAGGGGAAGCTTTCTTT
CASSLSGLSRGEAFF
>TRBV7-9|once|TRBD1|TRBJ1-4
TGTGCCAGCAGCGAACAGGGGGCCAATGAAAAACTGTTTTTT
CASSEQGANEKLFF
>TRBV10-3|.|.|TRBJ2-5
TGTGCCATCAGGAGGGGACCTCAGGAGGGGGAGACCCAGTACTTC
CAIRRGPQEGETQYF
>TRBV5-1|.|.|TRBJ2-1
TGCGCCAGCAGCCCGACGACTAGGAATGAGCAGTTCTTC
CASSPTTRNEQFF
>TRBV4-1|once|TRBD2|TRBJ2-4
TGCGCCAGCAGCCCCCGGGGGGGTTTAGGCAAAAACATTCAGTACTTC
CASSPRGGLGKNIQYF
>TRBV6-6|few|.|TRBJ1-6
TGTGCCAGCAGTTACTCCCCCAGGGGTAATTCACCCCTCCACTTT
CASSYSPRGNSPLHF
>TRBV19|.|.|TRBJ2-5
TGTGCCAGTAGGCGAGTCGACCGTCTCTTAGGGACCCAGTACTTC
CASRRVDRLLGTQYF
>TRBV5-4|.|TRBD2|TRBJ2-1
TGTGCCAGCAGTGAAACTAGCGGGGACTACAATGAGCAGTTCTTC
CASSETSGDYNEQFF
>TRBV12-5|.|TRBD1|TRBJ1-2
TGTGCTAGTGGTTTACAGGGGGGAGGCAACTATGGCTACACCTTC
CASGLQGGGNYGYTF
>TRBV29-1|.|TRBD2|TRBJ2-7
TGCAGCGCAACGGGGGGATTGGATTACGAGCAGTACTTC
CSATGGLDYEQYF
>TRBV9|.|.|TRBJ2-3
TGTGCCAGCAGCGTAGGATTGGGCGACACAGATACGCAGTATTTT
CASSVGLGDTDTQYF
>TRBV7-9|.|.|TRBJ1-1
TGTGCCAGCAGCGCCGAGGCCGGGTCCACTGAAGCTTTCTTT
CASSAEAGSTEAFF
>TRBV7-9|.|TRBD2|TRBJ2-1
TGTGCCAGCAGTCGGGGGGAGCTGGGTGAGCAGTTCTTC
CASSRGELGEQFF
>TRBV4-2|few|TRBD2|TRBJ2-3
TGTGCCAGCAGCCCCAACCTTCTAGCGGGTTTTAGCACAGATACGCAGTATTTT
CASSPNLLAGFSTDTQYF
>TRBV7-3|once|TRBD2|TRBJ2-7
TGTGCCAGCAGCTTATCGCTAGCGGGAGGGCCCTACGAGCAGTACTTC
CASSLSLAGGPYEQYF
>TRBV7-2|once|TRBD1|TRBJ1-1
TGTGCCAGCAGCTCCCGGACAGGGCAAGCTTTCTTT
CASSSRTGQAFF
>TRBV27|.|.|TRBJ1-2
TGTGCCAGCAGTGCCACAGTTAACTATGGCTACACCTTC
CASSATVNYGYTF
>TRBV6-6|.|TRBD2|TRBJ2-3
TGTGCCAGCAATAAGCGGGGGGGCACAGATACGCAGTATTTT
CASNKRGGTDTQYF
>TRBV11-2|.|.|TRBJ2-6
TGTGCCAGCAGCAAGTTCCTGGGGGGCTCTGGGGCCAACGTCCTGACTTTC
CASSKFLGGSGANVLTF
>TRBV7-2|once|TRBD2|TRBJ2-7
TGTGCCAGCAGCCGCGGACTAGCGGGGGGGGAGGAGCAGTACTTC
CASSRGLAGGEEQYF
>TRBV25-1|.|.|TRBJ1-3
TGTGCCAGTAGCTATGGTAGTATAGGAAACACCATATATTTT
CASSYGSIGNTIYF
>TRBV9|once|TRBD1|TRBJ1-4
TGTGCCAGCAGCGCACCGGGACAGGGGGAAGAGCTGTTTTTT
CASSAPGQGEELFF
>TRBV7-2|.|.|TRBJ2-7
TGTGCCAGCAGCTCGTTCCCTCAGGGTCACGAGCAGTACTTC
CASSSFPQGHEQYF
>TRBV28|few|TRBD1|TRBJ2-1
TGTGCCAGCAGTTTTCCGGCCCAGGGGGACAATGAGCAGTTCTTC
CASSFPAQGDNEQFF
>TRBV27|.|.|TRBJ1-1
TGTGCCAGCAGTTTAATGGCCGGGCCCACTGAAGCTTTCTTT
CASSLMAGPTEAFF
>TRBV2|.|TRBD1|TRBJ1-2
TGTGCCAGCAACCGGGACAGGGAGAGCGGCTACACCTTC
CASNRDRESGYTF
>TRBV28|.|.|TRBJ1-4
TGTGCCAGCAGTTATGCAGCTGGGGGCGTTGAAAAACTGTTTTTT
CASSYAAGGVEKLFF
>TRBV2|.|.|TRBJ1-1
TGTGCCAGCAGTCTGGGGGGGGCTGGGACTGAAGCTTTCTTT
CASSLGGAGTEAFF
>TRBV19|.|.|TRBJ2-4
TGTGCCAGTAGTATGCGCCTAAGGGATAACCCCAAGGCCAAAAACATTCAGTACTTC
CASSMRLRDNPKAKNIQYF
>TRBV7-3|.|.|TRBJ2-1
TGTGCCAGCAGCCCAAGGGCGAACAATGAGCAGTTCTTC
CASSPRANNEQFF
>TRBV4-3|.|.|TRBJ1-2
TGCGCCAGCAGCCAAGAATCGGGGGTGGGTGGCTACACCTTC
CASSQESGVGGYTF
>TRBV10-3|few|.|TRBJ2-2
TGTGCCATCAGTCAGAACACCGGGGAGCTGTTTTTT
CAISQNTGELFF
>TRBV5-1|once|TRBD1|TRBJ2-6
TGCGCCAGCAGCGCCCGGGACAGGGTTGCCGGGGCCAACGTCCTGACTTTC
CASSARDRVAGANVLTF
>TRBV5-6|.|TRBD1|TRBJ1-2
TGTGCCAGCAGCGATACAGGGGGCAATGGCTACACCTTC
CASSDTGGNGYTF
>TRBV19|.|.|TRBJ1-2
TGTGCCAGTAAAGGCCGGCAGCTACTTCTCTATGGCTACACCTTC
CASKGRQLLLYGYTF
>TRBV7-3|.|.|TRBJ2-1
TGTGCCAGCAGCTTAACGGGCTCCACCGGGGCCCGACAGAATGAGCAGTTCTTC
CASSLTGSTGARQNEQFF
>TRBV5-5|.|TRBD1|TRBJ1-5
TGTGCCAGCAGCTGGACAGGGGGTCAGCCCCAGCATTTT
CASSWTGGQPQHF
>TRBV29-1|.|TRBD1|TRBJ1-5
TGCAGCGTTGCACAGGGGGAGAATCAGCCCCAGCATTTT
CSVAQGENQPQHF
>TRBV29-1|.|TRBD1|TRBJ2-5
TGCAGCGCCATGGAAGCCGGGACAGAGAAAGAGACCCAGTACTTC
CSAMEAGTEKETQYF
>TRBV28|.|.|TRBJ2-7
TGTGCCAGCAGCTGGGGCCGGGAGGAGCAGTACTTC
CASSWGREEQYF
>TRBV7-2|.|.|TRBJ1-2
TGTGCCAGCAGCTTAGATCCCATGGGGGGCTACACCTTC
CASSLDPMGGYTF
>TRBV28|.|.|TRBJ1-6
TGTGCCAGCAGTTCGACAGGAGAAGGCGATAATTCACCCCTCCACTTT
CASSSTGEGDNSPLHF
>TRBV6-5|.|.|TRBJ2-4
TGTGCCAGCAGTTACTCGAGCCGTCTAGCCAAAAACATTCAGTACTTC
CASSYSSRLAKNIQYF
>TRBV27|once|.|TRBJ1-1
TGTGCCAGCTTCACAGGTGGGAACACTGAAGCTTTCTTT
CASFTGGNTEAFF
>TRBV4-1|.|TRBD2|TRBJ2-1
TGCGCCAGCAGCCAAGACCCTACCCTAGCGGTCGCGTACAATGAGCAGTTCTTC
CASSQDPTLAVAYNEQFF
>TRBV7-2|.|.|TRBJ1-4
TGTGCCAGCAGCTTAACGGGGCAGGGGGAAAAACTGTTTTTT
CASSLTGQGEKLFF
>TRBV9|.|.|TRBJ1-1
TGTGCCAGCAGCGTACAGGGTAAGGATGAAGCTTTCTTT
CASSVQGKDEAFF
>TRBV7-3|once|TRBD2|TRBJ2-1
TGTGCCAGCAGCCCCCGGACTAGCGGGTCTTACAATGAGCAGTTCTTC
CASSPRTSGSYNEQFF
>TRBV7-8|.|TRBD1|TRBJ1-4
TGTGCCAGCAGCACCCGGGACAGCGTGTCTGAAAAACTGTTTTTT
CASSTRDSVSEKLFF
>TRBV19|.|.|TRBJ1-2
TGTGCCAGTAGTATAGATGGGGGTTATGGCTACACCTTC
CASSIDGGYGYTF
>TRBV5-5|.|.|TRBJ2-7
TGTGCCAGCAGCCCCAGGACAGTTGACGAGCAGTACTTC
CASSPRTVDEQYF